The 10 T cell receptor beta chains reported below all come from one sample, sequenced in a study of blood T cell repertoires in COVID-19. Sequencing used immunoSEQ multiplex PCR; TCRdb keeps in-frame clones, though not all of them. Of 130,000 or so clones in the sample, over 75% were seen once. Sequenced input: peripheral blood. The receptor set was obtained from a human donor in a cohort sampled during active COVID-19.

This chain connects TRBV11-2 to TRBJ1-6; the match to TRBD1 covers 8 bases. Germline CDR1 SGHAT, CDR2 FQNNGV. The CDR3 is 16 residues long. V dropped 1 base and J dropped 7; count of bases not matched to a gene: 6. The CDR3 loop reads CASSLGHDRGNSPLHF. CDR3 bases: TGTGCCAGCAGCTTAGGCCATGACAGGGGAAATTCACCCCTCCACTTT.

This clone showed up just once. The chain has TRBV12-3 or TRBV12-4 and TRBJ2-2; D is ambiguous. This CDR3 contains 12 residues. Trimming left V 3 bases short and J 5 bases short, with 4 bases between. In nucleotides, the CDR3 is TGTGCCAGCAGTTTCCTAACCGGGGAGCTGTTTTTT. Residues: CASSFLTGELFF.

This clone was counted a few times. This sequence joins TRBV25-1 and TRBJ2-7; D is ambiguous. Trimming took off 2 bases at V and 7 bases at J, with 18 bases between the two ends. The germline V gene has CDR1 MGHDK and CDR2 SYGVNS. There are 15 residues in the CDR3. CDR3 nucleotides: TGTGCCAGCAGTGAAGGCAGCGCCTCCTTTAGAGAGCAGTACTTC. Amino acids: CASSEGSASFREQYF.

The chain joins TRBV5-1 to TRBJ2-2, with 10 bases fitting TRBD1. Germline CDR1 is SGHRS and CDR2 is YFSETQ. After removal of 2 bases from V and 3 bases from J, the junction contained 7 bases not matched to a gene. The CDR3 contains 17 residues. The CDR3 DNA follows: TGCGCCAGCAGCTTTGTCGGGACAGGGGCAGACACCGGGGAGCTGTTTTTT. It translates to CASSFVGTGADTGELFF.

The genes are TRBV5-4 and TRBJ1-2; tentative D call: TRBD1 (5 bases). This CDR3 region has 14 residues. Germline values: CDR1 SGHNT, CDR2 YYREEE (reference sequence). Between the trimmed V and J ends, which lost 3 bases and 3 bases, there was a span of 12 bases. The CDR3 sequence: CASSSAGGDYGYTF. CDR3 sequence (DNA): TGTGCCAGCAGCTCAGCCGGGGGGGACTATGGCTACACCTTC.

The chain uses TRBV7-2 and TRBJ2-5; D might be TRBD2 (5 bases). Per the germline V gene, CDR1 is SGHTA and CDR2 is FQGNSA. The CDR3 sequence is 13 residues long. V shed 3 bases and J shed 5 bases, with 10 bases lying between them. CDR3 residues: CASSFGPGETQYF. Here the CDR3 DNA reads TGTGCCAGCAGCTTTGGGCCGGGGGAGACCCAGTACTTC.

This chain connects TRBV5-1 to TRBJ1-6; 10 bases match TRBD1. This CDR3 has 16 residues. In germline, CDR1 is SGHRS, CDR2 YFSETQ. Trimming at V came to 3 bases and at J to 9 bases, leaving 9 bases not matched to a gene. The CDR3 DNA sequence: TGCGCCAGCAGCTCCGGGACAGGGGAGGCATTTTCACCCCTCCACTTT. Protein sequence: CASSSGTGEAFSPLHF. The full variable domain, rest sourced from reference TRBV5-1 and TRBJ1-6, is KAGVTQTPRYLIKTRGQQVTLSCSPISGHRSVSWYQQTPGQGLQFLFEYFSETQRNKGNFPGRFSGRQFSNSRSEMNVSTLELGDSALYLCASSSGTGEAFSPLHFGNGTRLTVT.

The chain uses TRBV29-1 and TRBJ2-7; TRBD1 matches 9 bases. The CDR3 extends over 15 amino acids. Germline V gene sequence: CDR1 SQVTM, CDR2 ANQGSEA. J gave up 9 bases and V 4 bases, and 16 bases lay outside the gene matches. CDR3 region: CSVGGQGIFSFWQYF. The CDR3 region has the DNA TGCAGCGTTGGGGGACAGGGAATTTTTTCTTTCTGGCAGTACTTC.

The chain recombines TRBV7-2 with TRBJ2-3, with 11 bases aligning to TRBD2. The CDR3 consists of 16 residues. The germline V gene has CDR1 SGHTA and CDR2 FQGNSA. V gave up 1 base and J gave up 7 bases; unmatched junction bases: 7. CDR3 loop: CASSLVVAGGLNTQYF. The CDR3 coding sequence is TGTGCCAGCAGCTTAGTCGTAGCGGGAGGGTTGAATACGCAGTATTTT.

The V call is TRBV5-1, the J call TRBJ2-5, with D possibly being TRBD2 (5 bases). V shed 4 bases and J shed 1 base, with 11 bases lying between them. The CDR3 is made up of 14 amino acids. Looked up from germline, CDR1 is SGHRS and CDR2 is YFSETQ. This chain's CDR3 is CASSAGNFQETQYF. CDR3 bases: TGCGCCAGCAGCGCGGGTAACTTCCAAGAGACCCAGTACTTC.